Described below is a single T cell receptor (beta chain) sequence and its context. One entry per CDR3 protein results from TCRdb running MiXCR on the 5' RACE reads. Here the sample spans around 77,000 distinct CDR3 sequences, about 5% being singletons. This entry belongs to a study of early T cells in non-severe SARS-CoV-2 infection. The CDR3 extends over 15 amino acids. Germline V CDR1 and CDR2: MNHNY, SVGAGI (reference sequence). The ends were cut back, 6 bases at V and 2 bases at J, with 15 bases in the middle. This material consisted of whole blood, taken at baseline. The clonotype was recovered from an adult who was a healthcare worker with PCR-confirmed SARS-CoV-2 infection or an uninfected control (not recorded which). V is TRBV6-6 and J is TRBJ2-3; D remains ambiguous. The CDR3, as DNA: TGTGCCAGCAGGAGCGTCACGACCCCCACAGATACGCAGTATTTT. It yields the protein CASRSVTTPTDTQYF.